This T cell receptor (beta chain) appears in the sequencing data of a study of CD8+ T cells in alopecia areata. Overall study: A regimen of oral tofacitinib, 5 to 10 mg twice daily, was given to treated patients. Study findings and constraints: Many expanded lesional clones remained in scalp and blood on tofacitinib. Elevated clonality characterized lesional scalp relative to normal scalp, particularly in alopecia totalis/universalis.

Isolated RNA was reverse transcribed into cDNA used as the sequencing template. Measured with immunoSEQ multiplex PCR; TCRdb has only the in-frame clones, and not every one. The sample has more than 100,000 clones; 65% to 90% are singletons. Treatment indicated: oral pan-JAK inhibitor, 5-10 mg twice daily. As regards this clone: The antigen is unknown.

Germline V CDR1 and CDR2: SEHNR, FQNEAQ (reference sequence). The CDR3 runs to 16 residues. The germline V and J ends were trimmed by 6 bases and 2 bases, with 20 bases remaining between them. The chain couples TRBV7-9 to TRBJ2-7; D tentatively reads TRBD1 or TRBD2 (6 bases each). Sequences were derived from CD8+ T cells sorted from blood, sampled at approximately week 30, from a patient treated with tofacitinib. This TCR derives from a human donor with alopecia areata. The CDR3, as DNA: TGTGCCAGCAGTGCCATAGGGGGGATTCGCACCTACGAGCAGTACTTC. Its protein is CASSAIGGIRTYEQYF.